This T cell receptor beta chain was sequenced during a study of blood T cell repertoires in COVID-19. For the study at large: Specimens from acute and convalescent COVID-19 originated in the United States, Italy and Spain. Nucleic acid was either cDNA or gDNA, and it came from T cells, B-cell-depleted T cells, or PBMCs.

Original methodology: Quantification of nucleated cells was approximated via reference gene primer amplification. The table came from immunoSEQ multiplex PCR; TCRdb's copy has only in-frame clones and leaves some out. The V and J calls and the clone size are those of that table, but D and trimming were determined from the DNA. The profile shows approximately 470,000 clones, approximately 83% of them singletons. This clone was detected only once. Germline CDR1 reads LNHDA; CDR2 reads SQIVND (reference sequence). Trimming cost V 1 base and J 0 bases, with 13 bases left between them. This CDR3 has 17 amino acids.

This receptor was taken from a human donor in a cohort sampled during active COVID-19. The specimen sequenced was peripheral blood. V usage is TRBV19 and J usage is TRBJ2-1; TRBD2 might be the D (6 bases). The CDR3 loop is CASSIGPSVGSYNEQFF. The DNA for the CDR3 is TGTGCCAGTAGTATAGGTCCTAGCGTCGGCTCCTACAATGAGCAGTTCTTC.